This T cell receptor beta chain derives from a study of cytomegalovirus exposure and HLA in healthy donors. General study results and limits: A missense DCLRE1C variant was associated with V- and J-gene trimming of TCR beta chains in a later analysis, and an independent cohort replicated the association. TRBV6-2, TRBV6-3 and some other V segments were unresolvable in 87-base-pair reads. Roughly uniform depth of sequencing across donors was assumed in presence/absence analyses.

Trimming took 6 bases from V and 4 from J, leaving 17 bases between them. The CDR3 loop spans 15 amino acids. CDR1 MNHNY and CDR2 SVGAGI come from the germline V gene (reference sequence). PCR employed 60 Vbeta and 13 Jbeta primers. Data came from immunoSEQ multiplex PCR; TCRdb stores just in-frame clones and leaves some out. The data hold roughly 100,000 clones, with about 75% observed a single time. On this clone: The antigen is unknown.

The rearrangement joins TRBV6-6 to TRBJ2-3; D may be TRBD1 (6 bases). This TCR came from a man aged 40-50 years in good health and CMV-seronegative. The sample consisted of PBMCs. CDR3 in amino acids: CASRGRDTHSDTQYF. The CDR3 nucleotides are TGTGCCAGCAGGGGCCGGGACACGCACTCAGATACGCAGTATTTT.